Included here is one T cell receptor (beta chain) sequence, with context. The PCR employed 60 Vbeta primers together with 13 Jbeta primers. The table came from immunoSEQ multiplex PCR; TCRdb's copy has only in-frame clones and leaves some out. The sample shows over 120,000 clones, about 80% of them seen only once. The sample comes from a study of cytomegalovirus exposure and HLA in healthy donors. V was trimmed by 4 bases and J by 1 base, leaving 5 bases between them. CDR3 length: 12 amino acids. Per germline, CDR1 SGHDN and CDR2 FVKESK. The specimen was PBMCs. The J gene is TRBJ2-7, the V gene TRBV14, with D unclear. The clonotype comes from a man under 40 in good health and CMV-seropositive. The CDR3 DNA reads TGTGCCAGCAGCCTATTATCCTACGAGCAGTACTTC. Amino acids: CASSLLSYEQYF.